This T cell receptor (beta chain) came from a study of spatial heterogeneity in lung cancer. Study-level points and caveats: Within tumors, counts of expanded alpha and beta TCRs tracked tumor mutation counts.

As to time point: sample taken at primary tumor resection. TCRdb re-derived calls from the 5' RACE reads in MiXCR, one entry per CDR3 protein. Of some 3,300 distinct CDR3 sequences listed, about 6% are singletons. This clonotype was observed many times. Its target is unknown. The TCR sequence derives from a female donor with early-stage non-small cell lung cancer. The sequences come from lung tumor tissue, collected at surgery.

The CDR3 loop is CASSQDLRGYTDTQYF. CDR3 sequence (DNA): TGTGCCAGCAGCCAAGATCTCCGGGGGTACACAGATACGCAGTATTTT. This sequence joins TRBV4-2 and TRBJ2-3; D may be TRBD2 (6 bases). V gave up 0 bases and J gave up 2 bases, with 12 bases separating them. This CDR3 region has 16 residues. The germline V gene encodes CDR1 LGHNA and CDR2 YNFKEQ.